These 8 T cell receptor beta chains were sequenced from one sample in a study of T-cell memory formation after mild COVID-19. MiXCR, applied by TCRdb to the 5' RACE reads, yields one record per CDR3 protein. The sample lists around 440,000 distinct CDR3 sequences, roughly 18% occurring once. Sequenced: PBMCs or a T cell subset sorted from them (not recorded which). The receptors stem from an adult woman who had mild COVID-19 (a few samples of this study predate the infection). Cell type and time point are not known.

V usage is TRBV12-3 or TRBV12-4 and J usage is TRBJ2-3; D possibly matches TRBD1 or TRBD2 (7 bases each). V gave up 3 bases and J gave up 3 bases, with 16 bases separating them. The length of the CDR3 is 16 residues. DNA for the CDR3: TGTGCCAGCAGTTTGGTGGGAGGGGGCCATACAGATACGCAGTATTTT. Amino acid sequence: CASSLVGGGHTDTQYF.

The chain recombines TRBV5-6 with TRBJ1-2; 7 bases match TRBD1. The CDR3 contains 14 residues. V shed 5 bases, J shed 3 bases, and the junction held 7 bases outside the gene matches. CDR1 and CDR2 (germline): SGHDT, YYEEEE. The CDR3 coding sequence is TGTGCCAGCAGGTTGCGACAGGGACACTATGGCTACACCTTC. Translating it yields CASRLRQGHYGYTF.

This clonotype was detected ten times or more. This rearrangement joins TRBV18 to TRBJ2-3; the D is unclear. V lost 3 bases and J 6 bases, leaving 13 bases between the germline ends. Looked up from germline, CDR1 is KGHSH and CDR2 is LQKENI. The CDR3 contains 14 residues. The CDR3 DNA reads TGTGCCAGCTCACCGAGCTCTCTGGGTGATACGCAGTATTTT. Translating it yields CASSPSSLGDTQYF.

The chain couples TRBV12-3 or TRBV12-4 to TRBJ2-5; 7 bases agree with TRBD2. CDR3 length: 15 amino acids. The J segment lost 1 base and the V segment lost 1 base, leaving 3 bases of the junction unmatched. In DNA, the CDR3 is TGTGCCAGCAGTTTAGGGGGGGGGTCCCAAGAGACCCAGTACTTC. Its translation: CASSLGGGSQETQYF.

On this clonotype itself: A read error may be the cause here, since a much bigger clone is one base away. V usage is TRBV7-9 and J usage is TRBJ2-3, with D possibly being TRBD1 or TRBD2 (5 bases each). The V end lost 3 bases, the J end lost 0 bases, and 10 bases lay between the germline ends. From germline, CDR1 is SEHNR and CDR2 FQNEAQ (reference sequence). This CDR3 comprises 15 residues. In nucleotides, the CDR3 is TGTGCCAGCAGCTTGGGGGACGCAAGCACAGATACGCAGTATTTT. Translating gives CASSLGDASTDTQYF.

This clonotype was counted only a few times. The CDR3 coding sequence is TGTGCCAGCAGCTTTTTCGGGACAGGGGGCGATGGCTACACCTTC. It translates to CASSFFGTGGDGYTF. The chain carries TRBV7-2 and TRBJ1-2; TRBD1 aligns across 12 bases. This CDR3 is built from 15 residues. V was clipped by 3 bases and J by 6 bases; unmatched bases: 5. Germline CDR1 and CDR2: SGHTA and FQGNSA. Full variable domain (remainder filled in from reference TRBV7-2 and TRBJ1-2): GAGVSQSPSNKVTEKGKDVELRCDPISGHTALYWYRQSLGQGLEFLIYFQGNSAPDKSGLPSDRFSAERTGGSVSTLTIQRTQQEDSAVYLCASSFFGTGGDGYTFGSGTRLTVV.

The chain carries TRBV6-6 and TRBJ2-2, with D unclear. Germline V gene sequence: CDR1 MNHNY, CDR2 SVGAGI (reference sequence). V was trimmed by 6 bases and J by 3 bases, leaving 11 bases between them. The CDR3 spans 14 residues. CDR3 region: CASSQQKYTGELFF. The CDR3 DNA reads TGTGCCAGCAGCCAACAGAAGTACACCGGGGAGCTGTTTTTT.

Only a few counts were recorded for this clonotype. V gene TRBV4-1 combines with J gene TRBJ1-1, with D possibly TRBD1 on 6 matching bases. CDR3 length equals 14 residues. V dropped 1 base and J dropped 6 bases, with 12 bases sitting between them. Germline-derived CDR1 and CDR2 are MGHRA and YSYEKL. CDR3 bases: TGCGCCAGCAGCCAAGCCTGGAGGGGGGCTGAAGCTTTCTTT. Translated, it gives CASSQAWRGAEAFF.